This TCR beta chain derives from a study of blood T cell repertoires in COVID-19. Seattle-derived patients entered the study during active infection and were followed longitudinally. The authors' processing: Quantification of nucleated cells was approximated via reference gene primer amplification. The repertoire was sequenced with immunoSEQ multiplex PCR; TCRdb's copy has only in-frame clones and lacks some. The D gene and trimming were derived from the DNA, and the V and J assignments and clone size from that table. Of more than 150,000 clones in the sample, about four fifths were seen once. Per the germline V gene, CDR1 is SGHAT and CDR2 is FQNNGV. Trimming pared 1 base from V and 2 bases from J, leaving 6 bases between. The CDR3 consists of 13 residues. This clone occurred a few times.

This receptor was identified in a woman older than 75 with COVID-19, enrolled during active disease. The chain employs TRBV11-2 and TRBJ2-7; D is undetermined. Sequenced: peripheral blood. CDR3: CASSLGPAYEQYF. As DNA, the CDR3 is TGTGCCAGCAGCTTAGGGCCAGCCTACGAGCAGTACTTC.